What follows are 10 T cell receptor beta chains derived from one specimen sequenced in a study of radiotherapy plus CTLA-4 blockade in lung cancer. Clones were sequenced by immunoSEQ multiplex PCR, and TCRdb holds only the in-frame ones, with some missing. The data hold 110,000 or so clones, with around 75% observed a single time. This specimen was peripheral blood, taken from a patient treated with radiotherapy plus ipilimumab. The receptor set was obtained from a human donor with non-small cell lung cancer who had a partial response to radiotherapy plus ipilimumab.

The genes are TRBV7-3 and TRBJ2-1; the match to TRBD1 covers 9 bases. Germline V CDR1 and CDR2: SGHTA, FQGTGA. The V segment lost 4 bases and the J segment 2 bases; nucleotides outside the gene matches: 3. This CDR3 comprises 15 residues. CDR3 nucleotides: TGTGCCAGCAGCTCACAGGGGGCCCCCTACAATGAGCAGTTCTTC. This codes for CASSSQGAPYNEQFF.

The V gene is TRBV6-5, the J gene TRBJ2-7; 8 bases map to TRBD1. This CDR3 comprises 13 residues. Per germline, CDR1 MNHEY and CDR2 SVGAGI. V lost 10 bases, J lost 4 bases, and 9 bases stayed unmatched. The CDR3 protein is CATTPGQGYEQYF. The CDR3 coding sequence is TGTGCCACCACCCCCGGACAGGGATACGAGCAGTACTTC.

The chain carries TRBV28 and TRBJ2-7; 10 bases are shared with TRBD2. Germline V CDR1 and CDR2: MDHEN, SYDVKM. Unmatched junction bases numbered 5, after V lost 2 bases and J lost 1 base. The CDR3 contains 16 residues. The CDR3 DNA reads TGTGCCAGCAGTTTACTACTAGCGGGATATTCCTACGAGCAGTACTTC. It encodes CASSLLLAGYSYEQYF.

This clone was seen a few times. CDR3 sequence: CAISTGTGIGNEQFF. CDR3 bases: TGTGCCATCAGCACCGGGACAGGGATAGGGAATGAGCAGTTCTTC. V and J are TRBV28 and TRBJ2-1; 9 bases align to TRBD1. Germline trimming cut 10 bases from V and 7 bases from J; bases unmatched to any gene: 14. There are 15 residues in the CDR3. CDR1 MDHEN and CDR2 SYDVKM come from the germline V gene. Complete variable domain (other parts from reference TRBV28 and TRBJ2-1): DVKVTQSSRYLVKRTGEKVFLECVQDMDHENMFWYRQDPGLGLRLIYFSYDVKMKEKGDIPEGYSVSREKKERFSLILESASTNQTSMYLCAISTGTGIGNEQFFGPGTRLTVL.

The CDR3 spells CASSPQGLAEQFF. The DNA of the CDR3 is TGTGCCAGCAGCCCCCAGGGACTAGCAGAGCAGTTCTTC. The genes are TRBV11-3 and TRBJ2-1; 9 bases map to TRBD2. Germline V gives CDR1 SGHNT, CDR2 YENEEA. Trimming took 5 bases from V and 10 from J; bases not matched to a gene: 6. The CDR3 runs 13 residues.

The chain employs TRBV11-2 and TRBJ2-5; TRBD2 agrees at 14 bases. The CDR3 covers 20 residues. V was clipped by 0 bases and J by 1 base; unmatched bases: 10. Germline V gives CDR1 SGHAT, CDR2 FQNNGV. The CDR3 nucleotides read TGTGCCAGCAGCTTAGATCCGGGACTAGCGGGAGCGGGGGCCCAAGAGACCCAGTACTTC. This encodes CASSLDPGLAGAGAQETQYF.

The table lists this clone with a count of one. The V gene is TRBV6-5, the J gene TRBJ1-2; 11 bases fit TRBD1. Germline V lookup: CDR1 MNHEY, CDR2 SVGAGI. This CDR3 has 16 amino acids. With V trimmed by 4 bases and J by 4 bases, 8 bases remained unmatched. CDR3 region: CASSSRLGTGGYGYTF. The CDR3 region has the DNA TGTGCCAGCAGTTCCCGCCTAGGGACAGGGGGCTATGGCTACACCTTC.

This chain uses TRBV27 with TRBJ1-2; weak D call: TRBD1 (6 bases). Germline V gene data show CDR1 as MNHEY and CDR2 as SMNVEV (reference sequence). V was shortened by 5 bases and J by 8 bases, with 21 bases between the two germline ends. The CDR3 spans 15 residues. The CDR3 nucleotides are TGTGCCAGCAGTCCGAGAGCGACAGGTCCTGGGGGCTACACCTTC. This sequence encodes CASSPRATGPGGYTF.

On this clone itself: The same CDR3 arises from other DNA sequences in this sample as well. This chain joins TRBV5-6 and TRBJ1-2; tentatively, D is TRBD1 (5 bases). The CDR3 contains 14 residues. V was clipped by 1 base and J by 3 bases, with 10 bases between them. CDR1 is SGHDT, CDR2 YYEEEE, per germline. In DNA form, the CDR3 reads TGTGCCAGCAGCTTGCTGCGGGGGGACTATGGCTACACCTTC. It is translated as CASSLLRGDYGYTF. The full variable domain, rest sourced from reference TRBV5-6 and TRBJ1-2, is DAGVTQSPTHLIKTRGQQVTLRCSPKSGHDTVSWYQQALGQGPQFIFQYYEEEERQRGNFPDRFSGHQFPNYSSELNVNALLLGDSALYLCASSLLRGDYGYTFGSGTRLTVV.

The chain's CDR3 is CASSPRTGVNTEAFF. DNA of the CDR3: TGTGCCAGCTCACCTCGGACAGGGGTGAACACTGAAGCTTTCTTT. The genes are TRBV18 and TRBJ1-1; 9 positions match TRBD1. The CDR3 runs to 15 residues. Germline V CDR1 and CDR2: KGHSH, LQKENI. Trimming took 3 bases from V and 0 from J; bases not matched to a gene: 2. Drawing the rest from reference TRBV18 and TRBJ1-1, the complete variable domain is NAGVMQNPRHLVRRRGQEARLRCSPMKGHSHVYWYRQLPEEGLKFMVYLQKENIIDESGMPKERFSAEFPKEGPSILRIQQVVRGDSAAYFCASSPRTGVNTEAFFGQGTRLTVV.